The present TCR beta chain was sequenced within a study of blood T cell repertoires in COVID-19. Turning to the study itself: Acute-phase and convalescent COVID-19 samples originated in the United States, Italy and Spain. The analysed material was cDNA or gDNA that came from T cells, B-cell-depleted T cells, or PBMCs.

Per the original data handling: Reference gene primer amplification yielded estimated nucleated cell counts. Clones were sequenced by immunoSEQ multiplex PCR, and TCRdb holds only the in-frame ones, with some missing. The DNA was the basis for D and trimming; V, J and clone size are from that table. Of around 100,000 clones in the sample, 75% to 90% were seen once. The ends were cut back, 4 bases at V and 6 bases at J, with 13 bases in the middle. Per the germline V gene, CDR1 is KGHSH and CDR2 is LQKENI. This CDR3 has 14 amino acids. The receptor was derived from a man over 45 with acute or convalescent COVID-19. The sample was peripheral blood. This chain links TRBV18 with TRBJ1-5; D remains ambiguous. The CDR3: CASSLMGVGQPQHF. The CDR3 DNA sequence: TGTGCCAGCTCACTCATGGGAGTCGGTCAGCCCCAGCATTTT.